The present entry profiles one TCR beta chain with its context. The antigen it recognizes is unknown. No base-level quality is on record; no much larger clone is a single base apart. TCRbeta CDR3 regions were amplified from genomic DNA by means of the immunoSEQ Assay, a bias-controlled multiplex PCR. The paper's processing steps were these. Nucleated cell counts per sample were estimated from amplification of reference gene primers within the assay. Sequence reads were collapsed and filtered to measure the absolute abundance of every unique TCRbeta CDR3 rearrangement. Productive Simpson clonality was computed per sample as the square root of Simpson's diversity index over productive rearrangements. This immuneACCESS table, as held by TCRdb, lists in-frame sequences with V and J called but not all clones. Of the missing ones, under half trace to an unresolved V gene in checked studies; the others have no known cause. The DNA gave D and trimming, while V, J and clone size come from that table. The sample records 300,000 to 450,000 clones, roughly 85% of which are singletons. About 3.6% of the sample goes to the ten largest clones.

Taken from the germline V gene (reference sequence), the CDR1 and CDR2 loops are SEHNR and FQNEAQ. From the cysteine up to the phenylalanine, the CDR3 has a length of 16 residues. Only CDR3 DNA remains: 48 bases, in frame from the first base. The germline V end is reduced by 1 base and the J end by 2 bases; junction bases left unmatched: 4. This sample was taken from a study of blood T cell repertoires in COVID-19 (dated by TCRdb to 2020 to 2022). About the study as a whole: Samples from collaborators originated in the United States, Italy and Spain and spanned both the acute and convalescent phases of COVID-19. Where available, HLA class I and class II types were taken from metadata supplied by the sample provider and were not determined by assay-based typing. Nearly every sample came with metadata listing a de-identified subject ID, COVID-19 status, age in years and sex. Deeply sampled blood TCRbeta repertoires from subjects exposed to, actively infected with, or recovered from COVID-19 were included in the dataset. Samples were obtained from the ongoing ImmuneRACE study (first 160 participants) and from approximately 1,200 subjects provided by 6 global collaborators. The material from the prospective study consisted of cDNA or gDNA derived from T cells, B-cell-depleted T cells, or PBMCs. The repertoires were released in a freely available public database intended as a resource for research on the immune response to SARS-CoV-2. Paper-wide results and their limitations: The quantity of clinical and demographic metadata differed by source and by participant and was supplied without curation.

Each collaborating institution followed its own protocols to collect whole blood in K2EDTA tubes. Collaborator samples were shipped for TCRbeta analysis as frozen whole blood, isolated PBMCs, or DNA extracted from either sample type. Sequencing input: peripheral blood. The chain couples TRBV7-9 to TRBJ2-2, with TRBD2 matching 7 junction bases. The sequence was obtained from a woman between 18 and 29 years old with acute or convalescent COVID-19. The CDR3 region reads CASSLVGTKNTGELFF. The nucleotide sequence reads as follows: TGTGCCAGCAGCTTAGTTGGGACTAAAAACACCGGGGAGCTGTTTTTT.